What follows are 17 T cell receptor beta chains derived from one specimen sequenced in a study of shared clonotypes between healthy human individuals. TCRdb's copy holds only in-frame clones and misses some; the assay was immunoSEQ multiplex PCR. Found here are around 980,000 clones, approximately 80% of them singletons; the top ten hold 0.55% to 0.7%. The sample comprised memory CD4+ T cells from PBMCs. Subset here: CD45RA-negative fraction. The receptors originated from a man between 18 and 35 years old in good health. Some clones in this sample may be carry-over from other donors' samples.

This chain links TRBV15 with TRBJ2-3; D unresolved. The CDR3 has 14 residues. Germline CDR1 reads LNHNV; CDR2 reads YYDKDF (reference sequence). The V end was cut by 0 bases, the J end by 8 bases, with 12 bases between. CDR3 nucleotide sequence: TGTGCCACCAGCAGAGAGTGGTGGGATGGTACGCAGTATTTT. This sequence encodes CATSREWWDGTQYF.

The rearrangement links TRBV5-6 to TRBJ2-3; unclear D gene. The CDR3 contains 13 residues. Germline V gene sequence: CDR1 SGHDT, CDR2 YYEEEE. The V end was cut by 0 bases, the J end by 2 bases, with 4 bases between. Here the CDR3 reads CASSLVATDTQYF. The CDR3 nucleotides are TGTGCCAGCAGCTTGGTGGCCACAGATACGCAGTATTTT.

The chain uses TRBV7-8 and TRBJ1-1; 8 positions match TRBD1. CDR3 length equals 16 residues. The trim removed 5 bases at V and 4 bases at J, leaving 12 bases unmatched. From germline, CDR1 is SGHVS and CDR2 FQNEAQ. The CDR3 is CASSHRTGSLSTEAFF. The CDR3 nucleotides are TGTGCCAGCAGCCACAGGACAGGGAGTTTGAGCACTGAAGCTTTCTTT.

This clone was recorded only once. The chain is built from TRBV4-2 and TRBJ2-5, with TRBD1 matching over 10 bases. CDR1 and CDR2 from the germline V gene are LGHNA and YNFKEQ. This CDR3 is built from 15 residues. V shed 5 bases and J 5 bases; nucleotides not matched to a gene: 8. For the CDR3, the DNA is TGTGCCAGCAGCTTAGACAGGGGGCGAAGGGAGACCCAGTACTTC. Its protein is CASSLDRGRRETQYF.

This chain links TRBV27 with TRBJ2-7; the D gene could be TRBD1 or TRBD2 (5 bases each). Between the trimmed V and J ends, which lost 1 base and 1 base, there was a span of 17 bases. Germline lookup yields CDR1 MNHEY and CDR2 SMNVEV (reference sequence). This CDR3 is 17 amino acids long. CDR3 bases: TGTGCCAGCAGTTTATATAGAGGGGCGGCCCCTTCCTACGAGCAGTACTTC. The encoded protein is CASSLYRGAAPSYEQYF.

The chain uses TRBV5-6 and TRBJ1-1; D unclear. This CDR3 comprises 16 residues. V shed 1 base and J shed 1 base, with 14 bases lying between them. Germline CDR1 is SGHDT and CDR2 is YYEEEE. CDR3 protein: CASSLSTSLWNTEAFF. CDR3 DNA: TGTGCCAGCAGCTTGTCGACAAGCCTGTGGAACACTGAAGCTTTCTTT.

V and J are TRBV28 and TRBJ1-4; D unresolved. V lost 6 bases and J 0 bases, leaving 5 bases between the germline ends. This CDR3 spans 13 amino acids. Per the germline V gene, CDR1 is MDHEN and CDR2 is SYDVKM. CDR3 sequence (DNA): TGTGCCAGCAGGACTGCAACTAATGAAAAACTGTTTTTT. This gives the protein CASRTATNEKLFF.

V is TRBV5-1 and J is TRBJ1-4; the D is unclear. CDR1 and CDR2 from the germline V gene are SGHRS and YFSETQ. The CDR3 length is 13 residues. V lost 3 bases and J lost 6, with 9 bases in between. Here the CDR3 DNA reads TGCGCCAGCAGCTCCGACTGGGATGAAAAACTGTTTTTT. This codes for CASSSDWDEKLFF. Filled out from reference TRBV5-1 and TRBJ1-4, the complete variable domain reads KAGVTQTPRYLIKTRGQQVTLSCSPISGHRSVSWYQQTPGQGLQFLFEYFSETQRNKGNFPGRFSGRQFSNSRSEMNVSTLELGDSALYLCASSSDWDEKLFFGSGTQLSVL.

This clone came up once. This may be a read error, as it is one base from a much larger clone. V and J are TRBV4-3 and TRBJ2-3; TRBD1 might be the D (5 bases). Trimming pared 5 bases from V and 1 base from J, leaving 7 bases between. CDR3 length: 13 amino acids. Looked up from germline, CDR1 is LGHNA and CDR2 is YSLEER. The CDR3 loop is CASSSRGTDTQYF. The CDR3 nucleotides are TGCGCCAGCAGCTCCAGGGGCACAGATACGCAGTATTTT.

The chain couples TRBV28 to TRBJ1-2; 9 bases map to TRBD1. The CDR3 totals 15 residues. Per the germline V gene, CDR1 is MDHEN and CDR2 is SYDVKM. Trimming cost V 5 bases and J 3 bases; bases outside gene matches: 7. In DNA, the CDR3 is TGTGCCAGCAGTCCGCTCGACAGGGGGTACTATGGCTACACCTTC. Translating gives CASSPLDRGYYGYTF.

This chain connects TRBV28 to TRBJ2-6; the D is unclear. This CDR3 is built from 15 residues. CDR1 and CDR2 from the germline V gene are MDHEN and SYDVKM. Trimming removed 1 base from V and 2 bases from J, with 6 bases in between. CDR3 DNA: TGTGCCAGCAGTTTATCGGGTACTGGGGCCAACGTCCTGACTTTC. It is translated as CASSLSGTGANVLTF.

This clone appeared many times. The chain is built from TRBV18 and TRBJ2-5, with D uncertain. Germline lookup yields CDR1 KGHSH and CDR2 LQKENI. The CDR3 is 15 amino acids. Trimming left V 0 bases short and J 0 bases short, with 8 bases between. The CDR3: CASSPPVANQETQYF. The CDR3 DNA is TGTGCCAGCTCACCACCGGTGGCAAACCAAGAGACCCAGTACTTC.

The genes are TRBV28 and TRBJ2-7; D unresolved. Germline V gene data show CDR1 as MDHEN and CDR2 as SYDVKM. The CDR3 is made up of 13 amino acids. V was cut by 3 bases and J by 4 bases, with 10 bases left in between. CDR3 bases: TGTGCCAGCAGTTTTTTAGGGTGGTACGAGCAGTACTTC. Its translation is CASSFLGWYEQYF.

This clone was seen once. A read error is possible here, since a much larger clone lies one base away. The chain has TRBV7-3 and TRBJ2-2; no definite D call. The CDR3 loop spans 14 amino acids. Germline V gene sequence: CDR1 SGHTA, CDR2 FQGTGA. V was pared by 3 bases and J by 4 bases, with 9 bases between. The CDR3 is CASSLDPLTGELFF. Written as DNA, the CDR3 is TGTGCCAGCAGCTTGGACCCCCTCACCGGGGAGCTGTTTTTT.

The rearrangement joins TRBV28 to TRBJ1-5; 9 bases are shared with TRBD1. Germline assignment: CDR1 MDHEN and CDR2 SYDVKM. This CDR3 has 14 amino acids. The trim removed 7 bases at V and 5 bases at J, leaving 6 bases unmatched. CDR3 sequence reads: CASTQGASYQPQHF. CDR3 sequence (DNA): TGTGCCAGCACACAGGGGGCCTCCTATCAGCCCCAGCATTTT. The variable domain in full, completed from reference TRBV28 and TRBJ1-5, reads DVKVTQSSRYLVKRTGEKVFLECVQDMDHENMFWYRQDPGLGLRLIYFSYDVKMKEKGDIPEGYSVSREKKERFSLILESASTNQTSMYLCASTQGASYQPQHFGDGTRLSIL.

V and J are TRBV25-1 and TRBJ1-5; no clear D gene. From germline, CDR1 is MGHDK and CDR2 SYGVNS. This CDR3 contains 13 residues. V lost 6 bases and J 7 bases, leaving 13 bases between the germline ends. This CDR3 is CASSDARGQPQHF. Written as DNA, the CDR3 is TGTGCCAGCAGCGACGCTCGTGGGCAGCCCCAGCATTTT. Based on the CDR3 plus reference TRBV25-1 and TRBJ1-5, the full variable domain is EADIYQTPRYLVIGTGKKITLECSQTMGHDKMYWYQQDPGMELHLIHYSYGVNSTEKGDLSSESTVSRIRTEHFPLTLESARPSHTSQYLCASSDARGQPQHFGDGTRLSIL.

This clone was counted a few times. This chain links TRBV5-1 with TRBJ2-1, with D uncertain. The germline V gene has CDR1 SGHRS and CDR2 YFSETQ. The CDR3 contains 14 residues. Between the trimmed V and J ends, which lost 4 bases and 2 bases, there was a span of 10 bases. The CDR3: CASSRTTTYNEQFF. In nucleotides, the CDR3 is TGCGCCAGCAGCAGAACTACGACCTACAATGAGCAGTTCTTC.